The present entry profiles one T cell receptor beta chain with its context. The antigen is undetermined. These data belong to a study of Ad26.COV2.S vaccination and SARS-CoV-2 variants. There are 14 residues in the CDR3. Trimming removed 0 bases from V and 2 bases from J, with 8 bases in between. Germline V gene sequence: CDR1 SGHKS, CDR2 YYEKEE (reference sequence). The method was immunoSEQ multiplex PCR; TCRdb's version includes in-frame clones alone and lacks a portion of them. The data contain about 350,000 clones, about 91% of them singletons. Broader study findings: Spike-specific TCR breadth ran higher among vaccine recipients than placebo recipients. Analytic work on TCR breadth and depth might have understated the full extent of total T cell responses.

The TCR originated in a human donor who had recovered from COVID-19. The source material was peripheral blood, sampled after recovery from COVID-19. This chain joins TRBV5-5 and TRBJ2-5; D is unresolved. The CDR3 DNA reads TGTGCCAGCAGCTTGGGCGTCGGTCAAGAGACCCAGTACTTC. This codes for CASSLGVGQETQYF.